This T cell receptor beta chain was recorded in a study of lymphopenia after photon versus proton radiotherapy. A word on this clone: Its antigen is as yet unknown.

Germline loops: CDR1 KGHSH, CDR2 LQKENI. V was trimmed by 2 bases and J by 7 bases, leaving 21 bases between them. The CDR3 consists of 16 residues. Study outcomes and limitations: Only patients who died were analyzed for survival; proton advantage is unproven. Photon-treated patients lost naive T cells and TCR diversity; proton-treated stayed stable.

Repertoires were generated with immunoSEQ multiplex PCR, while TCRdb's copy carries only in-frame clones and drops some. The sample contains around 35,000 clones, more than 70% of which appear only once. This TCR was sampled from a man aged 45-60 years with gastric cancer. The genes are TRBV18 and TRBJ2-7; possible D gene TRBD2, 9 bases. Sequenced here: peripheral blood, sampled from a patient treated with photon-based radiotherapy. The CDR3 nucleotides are TGTGCCAGCTCACCAACAATTCTAGCGGGACAGGATGAGCAGTACTTC. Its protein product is CASSPTILAGQDEQYF.